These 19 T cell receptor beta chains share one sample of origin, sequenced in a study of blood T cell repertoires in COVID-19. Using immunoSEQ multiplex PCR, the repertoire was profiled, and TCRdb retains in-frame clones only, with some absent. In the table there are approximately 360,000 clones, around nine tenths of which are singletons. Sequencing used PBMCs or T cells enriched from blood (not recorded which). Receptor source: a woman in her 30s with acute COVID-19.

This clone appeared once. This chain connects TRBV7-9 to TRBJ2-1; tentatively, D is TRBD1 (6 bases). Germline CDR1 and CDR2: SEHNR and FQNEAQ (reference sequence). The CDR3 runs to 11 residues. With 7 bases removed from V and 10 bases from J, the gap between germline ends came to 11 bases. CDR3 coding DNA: TGTGCCAGCACCAGGGGCGGCGAGCAGTTCTTC. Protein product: CASTRGGEQFF.

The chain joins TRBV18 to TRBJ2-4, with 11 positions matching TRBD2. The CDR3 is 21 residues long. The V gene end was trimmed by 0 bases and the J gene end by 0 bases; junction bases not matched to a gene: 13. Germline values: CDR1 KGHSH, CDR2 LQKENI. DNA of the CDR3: TGTGCCAGCTCACCACCGGCTAGCGGGGGGCCGATCCGTCTAGCCAAAAACATTCAGTACTTC. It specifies CASSPPASGGPIRLAKNIQYF.

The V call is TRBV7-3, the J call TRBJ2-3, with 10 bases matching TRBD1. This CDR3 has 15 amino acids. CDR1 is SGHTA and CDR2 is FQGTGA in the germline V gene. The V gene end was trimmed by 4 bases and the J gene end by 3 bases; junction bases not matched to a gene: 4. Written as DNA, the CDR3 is TGTGCCAGCAGCTGGACAGGGGGGTTGACAGATACGCAGTATTTT. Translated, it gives CASSWTGGLTDTQYF.

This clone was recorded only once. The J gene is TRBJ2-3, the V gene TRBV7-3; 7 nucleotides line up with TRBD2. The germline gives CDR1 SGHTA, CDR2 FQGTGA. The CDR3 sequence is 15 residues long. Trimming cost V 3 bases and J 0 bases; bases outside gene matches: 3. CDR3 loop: CASSLGRGSTDTQYF. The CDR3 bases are TGTGCCAGCAGCTTGGGGCGGGGGAGCACAGATACGCAGTATTTT.

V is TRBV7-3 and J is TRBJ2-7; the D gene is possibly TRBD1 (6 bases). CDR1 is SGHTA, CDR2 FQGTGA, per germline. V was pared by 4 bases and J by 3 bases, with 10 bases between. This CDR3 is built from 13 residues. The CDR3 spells CASSSGQNYEQYF. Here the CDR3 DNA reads TGTGCCAGCAGCTCAGGACAGAACTACGAGCAGTACTTC.

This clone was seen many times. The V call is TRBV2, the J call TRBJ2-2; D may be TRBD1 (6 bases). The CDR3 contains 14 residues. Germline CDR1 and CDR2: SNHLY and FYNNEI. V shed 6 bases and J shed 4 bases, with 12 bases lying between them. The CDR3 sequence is CASRIQGATGELFF. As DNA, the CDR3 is TGTGCCAGCAGGATACAGGGTGCCACCGGGGAGCTGTTTTTT.

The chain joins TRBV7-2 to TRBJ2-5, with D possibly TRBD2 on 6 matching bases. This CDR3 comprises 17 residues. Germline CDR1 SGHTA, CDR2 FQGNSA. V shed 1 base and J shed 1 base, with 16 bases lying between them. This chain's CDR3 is CASSLGLEGLIQETQYF. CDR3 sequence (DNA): TGTGCCAGCAGCTTAGGGCTGGAGGGCTTGATCCAAGAGACCCAGTACTTC.

This chain's CDR3 is CASSPGGGADTQYF. Here the CDR3 DNA reads TGTGCCAGCAGCCCCGGGGGGGGTGCAGATACGCAGTATTTT. This chain joins TRBV7-7 and TRBJ2-3; 8 bases align to TRBD2. V was clipped by 5 bases and J by 4 bases; unmatched bases: 5. The CDR3 totals 14 residues. CDR1 and CDR2 (germline): SSHAT, FNYEAQ (reference sequence).

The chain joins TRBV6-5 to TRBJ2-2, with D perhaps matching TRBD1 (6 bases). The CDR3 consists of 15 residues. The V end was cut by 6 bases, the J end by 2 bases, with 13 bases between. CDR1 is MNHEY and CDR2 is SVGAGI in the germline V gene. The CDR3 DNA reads TGTGCCAGCAGCCAGACGGGACACAACACCGGGGAGCTGTTTTTT. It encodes CASSQTGHNTGELFF.

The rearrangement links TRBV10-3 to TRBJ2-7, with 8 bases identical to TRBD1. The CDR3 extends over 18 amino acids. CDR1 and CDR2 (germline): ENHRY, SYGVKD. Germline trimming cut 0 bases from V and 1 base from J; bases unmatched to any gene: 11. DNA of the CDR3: TGTGCCATCAGTGAGTCCCGGACAGGGCCCCTCGATTCCTACGAGCAGTACTTC. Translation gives CAISESRTGPLDSYEQYF.

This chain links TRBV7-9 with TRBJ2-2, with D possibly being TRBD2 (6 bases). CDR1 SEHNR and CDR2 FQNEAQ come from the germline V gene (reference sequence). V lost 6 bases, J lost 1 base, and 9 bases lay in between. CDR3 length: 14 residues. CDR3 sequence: CASSAGMNTGELFF. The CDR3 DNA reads TGTGCCAGCAGTGCGGGGATGAACACCGGGGAGCTGTTTTTT.

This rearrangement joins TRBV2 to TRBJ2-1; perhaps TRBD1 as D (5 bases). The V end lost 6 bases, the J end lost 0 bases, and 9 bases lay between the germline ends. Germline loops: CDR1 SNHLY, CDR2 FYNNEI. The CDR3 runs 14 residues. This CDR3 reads CASRTVSSYNEQFF. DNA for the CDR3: TGTGCCAGCAGGACAGTGAGCTCCTACAATGAGCAGTTCTTC.

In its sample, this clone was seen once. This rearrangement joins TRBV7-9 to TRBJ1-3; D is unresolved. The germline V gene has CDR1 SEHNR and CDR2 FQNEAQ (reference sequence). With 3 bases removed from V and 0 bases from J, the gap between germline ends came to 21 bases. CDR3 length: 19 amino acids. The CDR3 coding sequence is TGTGCCAGCAGCTTGGGTTCCGGATCATCTCCTAGCTCTGGAAACACCATATATTTT. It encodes CASSLGSGSSPSSGNTIYF.

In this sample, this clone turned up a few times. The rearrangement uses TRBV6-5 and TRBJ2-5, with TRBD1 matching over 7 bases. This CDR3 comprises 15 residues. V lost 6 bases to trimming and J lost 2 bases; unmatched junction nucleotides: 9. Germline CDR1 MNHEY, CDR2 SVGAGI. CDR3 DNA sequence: TGTGCCAGCAGGGGCTGGGGACAGACACAAGAGACCCAGTACTTC. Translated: CASRGWGQTQETQYF.

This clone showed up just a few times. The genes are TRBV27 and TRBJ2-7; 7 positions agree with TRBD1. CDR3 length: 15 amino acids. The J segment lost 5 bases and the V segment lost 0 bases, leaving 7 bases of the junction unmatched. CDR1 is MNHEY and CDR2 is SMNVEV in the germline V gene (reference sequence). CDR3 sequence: CASSLSPRGGDEQYF. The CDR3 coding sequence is TGTGCCAGCAGTTTATCCCCTCGAGGGGGCGACGAGCAGTACTTC.

The CDR3 region has the DNA TGTGCCAGCAGCCCGACAGGGGCTGGAAACACCATATATTTT. This translates into CASSPTGAGNTIYF. V is TRBV7-6 and J is TRBJ1-3; 8 bases fit TRBD1. Germline-derived CDR1 and CDR2 are SGHVS and FNYEAQ. The CDR3 contains 14 residues. J was trimmed by 2 bases and V by 5 bases; bases with no gene match: 2.

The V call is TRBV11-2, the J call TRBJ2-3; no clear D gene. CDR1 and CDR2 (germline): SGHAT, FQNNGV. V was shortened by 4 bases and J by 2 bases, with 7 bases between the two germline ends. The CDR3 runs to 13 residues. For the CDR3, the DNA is TGTGCCAGCAGCTCCACGGTCACAGATACGCAGTATTTT. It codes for CASSSTVTDTQYF.

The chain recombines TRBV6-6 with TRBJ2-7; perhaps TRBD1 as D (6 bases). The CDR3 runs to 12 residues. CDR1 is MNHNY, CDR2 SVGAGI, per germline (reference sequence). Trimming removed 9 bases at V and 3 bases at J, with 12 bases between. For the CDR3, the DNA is TGTGCCAGTTCGGGACACCGCTACGAGCAGTACTTC. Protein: CASSGHRYEQYF.

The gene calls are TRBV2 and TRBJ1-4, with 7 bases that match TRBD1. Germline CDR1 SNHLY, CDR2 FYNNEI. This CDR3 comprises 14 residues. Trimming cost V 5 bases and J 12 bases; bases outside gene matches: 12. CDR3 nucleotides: TGTGCCAGCAGTCAGGGACAGCCCTCGGAGGAACTGTTTTTT. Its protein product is CASSQGQPSEELFF.